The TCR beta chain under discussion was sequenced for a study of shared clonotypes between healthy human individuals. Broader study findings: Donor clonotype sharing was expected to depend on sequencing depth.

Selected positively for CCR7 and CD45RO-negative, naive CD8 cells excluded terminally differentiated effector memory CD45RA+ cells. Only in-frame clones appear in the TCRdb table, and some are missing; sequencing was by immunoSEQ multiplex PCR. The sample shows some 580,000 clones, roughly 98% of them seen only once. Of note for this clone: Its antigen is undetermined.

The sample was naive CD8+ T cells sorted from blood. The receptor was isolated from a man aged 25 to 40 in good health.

The CDR3 bases are TGTGCCAGTACCCCAACCGCACATCGCAATCAGCCCCAGCATTTT. Translated, it gives CASTPTAHRNQPQHF. This rearrangement joins TRBV19 to TRBJ1-5; D is ambiguous. Trimming took 7 bases from V and 2 from J, leaving 15 bases between them. Germline-derived CDR1 and CDR2 are LNHDA and SQIVND (reference sequence). The CDR3 length is 15 residues.